This T cell receptor (beta chain) appears in the sequencing data of a study of neurological immune-mediated disorders. In this sample, this clonotype turned up many times. TCRdb re-analysed the 5' RACE reads in MiXCR, keeping a single row per CDR3 protein. The sample yields 70,000 to 90,000 distinct CDR3 sequences, less than 5.5% seen once. This CDR3 is built from 16 residues. Germline values: CDR1 DFQATT, CDR2 SNEGSKA (reference sequence). Trimming shortened V by 0 bases and J by 1 base, and 13 bases separated the two germline ends. This clonotype was sampled from a woman in her 30s with multiple sclerosis. The sample comprised PBMCs. J is TRBJ2-1 and V is TRBV20-1, with D possibly matching TRBD2 (5 bases). The CDR3 DNA reads as TGCAGTGCTAGAGAGCTATTCGGGGTATCCTACAATGAGCAGTTCTTC. Its protein product is CSARELFGVSYNEQFF.